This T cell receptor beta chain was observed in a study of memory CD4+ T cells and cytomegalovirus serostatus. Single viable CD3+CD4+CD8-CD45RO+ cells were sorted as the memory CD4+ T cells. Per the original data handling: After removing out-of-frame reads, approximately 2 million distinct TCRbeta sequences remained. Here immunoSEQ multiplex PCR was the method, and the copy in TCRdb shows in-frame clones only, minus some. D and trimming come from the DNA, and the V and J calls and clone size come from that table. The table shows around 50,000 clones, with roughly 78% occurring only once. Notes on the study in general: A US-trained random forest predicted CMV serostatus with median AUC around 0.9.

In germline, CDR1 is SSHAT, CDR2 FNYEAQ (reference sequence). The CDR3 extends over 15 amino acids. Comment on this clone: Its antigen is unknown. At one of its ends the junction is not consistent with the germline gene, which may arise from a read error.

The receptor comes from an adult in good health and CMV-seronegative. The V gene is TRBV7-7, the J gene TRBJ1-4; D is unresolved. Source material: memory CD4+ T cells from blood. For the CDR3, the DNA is TGTGCTAGCAGCTTAGCATCCGCAACTAATGAAAAACTGTTTTTT. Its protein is CASSLASATNEKLFF.